This T cell receptor beta chain was profiled in a study of PD-L1 blockade in urothelial cancer. The CDR3 spans 12 residues. V lost 3 bases and J 6 bases, leaving 5 bases between the germline ends. Per the germline V gene, CDR1 is KGHSH and CDR2 is LQKENI. Profiling relied on immunoSEQ multiplex PCR, and the TCRdb table lists in-frame clones only, not all of them. The sample contains some 29,000 clones, more than 70% of which appear only once. This material consisted of PBMCs, taken around atezolizumab (anti-PD-L1) treatment. The chain uses TRBV18 and TRBJ1-4; D remains unclear. The source of this sequence is a man aged 45-65 years with urothelial cancer. This CDR3 is CASSPSDEKLFF. In DNA, the CDR3 is TGTGCCAGCTCACCCTCTGATGAAAAACTGTTTTTT.